The rows below give T cell receptor beta chains drawn from one sample of a study of T-cell reconstitution after alpha-beta-depleted transplantation in children. TCRdb reprocessed the PCR reads via MiXCR and lists one record per CDR3 protein. The data contain 210,000 or so distinct CDR3 sequences, around 10% of them seen just once; the ten biggest clones take up less than 8%. This material consisted of PBMCs from the stem cell graft donor, taken from the stem cell graft. The receptors shown here come from a human donor who donated a stem cell graft to a child with acute lymphoblastic leukemia. Both conserved end residues are part of each CDR3. The D gene is left open where the match is weak. Clone size, where shown, is once, few, many, or a class for clones that have expanded.

V gene	J gene	D gene	clone size	CDR3 length	CDR3 protein	CDR3 DNA
TRBV6-5	TRBJ1-2	-	-	14	CASSYTGALGGYTF	TGTGCCAGCAGTTACACCGGTGCCCTCGGGGGCTACACCTTC
TRBV4-1	TRBJ2-6	TRBD1	-	20	CASSQMRDRGFGAGANVLTF	TGCGCCAGCAGCCAAATGCGGGACAGGGGTTTCGGTGCTGGGGCCAACGTCCTGACTTTC
TRBV20-1	TRBJ2-7	-	many	11	CRTEISYEQYF	TGCAGGACAGAGATCTCCTACGAGCAGTACTTC
TRBV5-1	TRBJ2-7	-	few	13	CASSLDSAYEQYF	TGCGCCAGCAGCTTGGACAGCGCCTACGAGCAGTACTTC
TRBV13	TRBJ1-4	-	-	16	CASSLRPSGLGEKLFF	TGTGCCAGCAGCTTACGCCCATCAGGGTTGGGCGAAAAACTGTTTTTT
TRBV2	TRBJ2-7	TRBD1	few	12	CASSNRGYEQYF	TGTGCCAGCAGTAACAGGGGGTACGAGCAGTACTTC
TRBV12-3/TRBV12-4	TRBJ2-2	TRBD1	-	17	CASSLNSLGTVAGELFF	TGTGCCAGCAGTTTAAACAGTTTGGGGACAGTCGCCGGGGAGCTGTTTTTT
TRBV7-8	TRBJ1-1	-	few	17	CASSQTPGWMMDTEAFF	TGTGCCAGCAGTCAAACCCCGGGGTGGATGATGGACACTGAAGCTTTCTTT
TRBV4-3	TRBJ2-7	TRBD1	many	15	CASSQDGGTGYEQYF	TGCGCCAGCAGCCAAGATGGTGGGACAGGGTACGAGCAGTACTTC
TRBV7-9	TRBJ1-2	-	many	15	CASSPRAYGTYGYTF	TGTGCCAGCAGCCCCCGGGCCTACGGCACCTATGGCTACACCTTC
TRBV7-2	TRBJ1-4	-	few	14	CASSLGGPQGKLFF	TGTGCCAGCAGCTTAGGTGGGCCGCAGGGAAAACTGTTTTTT
TRBV5-1	TRBJ2-7	-	many	15	CASSYPGQQRYEQYF	TGCGCCAGCAGCTACCCAGGACAGCAACGCTACGAGCAGTACTTC
TRBV4-2	TRBJ2-5	TRBD2	-	18	CASSQGAKAGGNQETQYF	TGTGCCAGCAGCCAAGGGGCGAAGGCGGGGGGTAACCAAGAGACCCAGTACTTC
TRBV10-3	TRBJ2-3	-	many	13	CAISPPRGDTQYF	TGTGCCATCAGTCCCCCTAGAGGAGATACGCAGTATTTT
TRBV7-2	TRBJ2-1	-	-	14	CASSLDGGRKEQFF	TGTGCCAGCAGCTTAGACGGGGGACGTAAAGAGCAGTTCTTC
TRBV9	TRBJ1-4	TRBD1	few	14	CASSAGQANEKLFF	TGTGCCAGCAGCGCAGGACAGGCTAATGAAAAACTGTTTTTT
TRBV25-1	TRBJ1-2	-	-	12	CASSEWTDGYTF	TGTGCCAGCAGTGAATGGACGGACGGCTACACCTTC
TRBV5-1	TRBJ1-1	-	many	13	CASSGSLNTEAFF	TGCGCCAGCAGTGGCAGCTTGAACACTGAAGCTTTCTTT
TRBV6-2/TRBV6-3	TRBJ2-3	TRBD1	many	14	CASRDRSLTDTQYF	TGTGCCAGCCGGGACAGGAGCCTCACAGATACGCAGTATTTT
TRBV7-2	TRBJ2-2	TRBD2	many	15	CASSPGTSATGELFF	TGTGCCAGCAGCCCAGGGACTAGTGCAACCGGGGAGCTGTTTTTT
TRBV19	TRBJ1-4	-	many	14	CASSSGTVNEKLFF	TGTGCCAGTAGTTCCGGGACGGTGAATGAAAAACTGTTTTTT
TRBV20-1	TRBJ2-3	TRBD2	many	13	CSALAGATDTQYF	TGCAGTGCTCTAGCGGGCGCAACAGATACGCAGTATTTT
TRBV5-1	TRBJ1-3	-	few	15	CASSLDGSSGNTIYF	TGCGCCAGCAGCTTGGACGGGAGCTCTGGAAACACCATATATTTT
TRBV10-2	TRBJ1-2	-	-	16	CASSDSSWDGSYGYTF	TGCGCCAGCAGTGATTCTTCGTGGGACGGTAGCTATGGCTACACCTTC
TRBV7-2	TRBJ2-7	-	few	14	CASSAAGADYEQYF	TGTGCCAGCAGCGCGGCCGGGGCGGATTACGAGCAGTACTTC
TRBV5-1	TRBJ2-7	-	many	12	CASSFGSYEQYF	TGCGCCAGCAGCTTCGGCAGCTACGAGCAGTACTTC
TRBV12-3/TRBV12-4	TRBJ1-4	-	-	15	CASRRTGATNEKLFF	TGTGCCAGCAGACGGACCGGTGCAACTAATGAAAAACTGTTTTTT
TRBV7-9	TRBJ2-7	TRBD1	-	15	CASSSGTDPQYEQYF	TGTGCCAGCAGCTCCGGGACAGACCCACAATACGAGCAGTACTTC
TRBV4-3	TRBJ1-1	-	many	13	CASSPQGNTEAFF	TGCGCCAGCAGCCCCCAGGGTAACACTGAAGCTTTCTTT
TRBV5-1	TRBJ2-1	-	many	13	CASSLGLANEQFF	TGCGCCAGCAGCTTGGGTCTAGCCAATGAGCAGTTCTTC
TRBV9	TRBJ2-1	TRBD2	many	16	CASSVVLAGGMDEQFF	TGTGCCAGCAGCGTAGTTTTGGCGGGGGGGATGGATGAGCAGTTCTTC
TRBV6-4	TRBJ1-2	TRBD1	few	14	CASSDGTGGYGYTF	TGTGCCAGCAGTGACGGGACAGGGGGCTATGGCTACACCTTC
TRBV7-2	TRBJ2-3	-	-	12	CASSHLRNTQYF	TGTGCCAGCAGCCACCTGAGGAATACGCAGTATTTT
TRBV5-1	TRBJ1-1	-	few	15	CASSPREFLGTEAFF	TGCGCCAGCAGCCCCAGGGAGTTCCTGGGGACTGAAGCTTTCTTT
TRBV19	TRBJ1-1	TRBD1	many	15	CASSINPGQVTEAFF	TGTGCCAGTAGTATTAATCCCGGACAGGTCACTGAAGCTTTCTTT
TRBV20-1	TRBJ1-4	-	many	13	CSAMGGFNEKLFF	TGCAGTGCTATGGGCGGATTTAATGAAAAACTGTTTTTT
TRBV12-3/TRBV12-4	TRBJ2-5	-	many	15	CASSAPDRWQETQYF	TGTGCCAGCAGTGCGCCAGACAGATGGCAAGAGACCCAGTACTTC
TRBV7-8	TRBJ1-1	-	-	13	CASSSVGDTEAFF	TGTGCCAGCAGCTCTGTGGGAGACACTGAAGCTTTCTTT
TRBV18	TRBJ2-7	-	-	13	CASSGGAPYEQYF	TGTGCCAGCTCGGGGGGGGCGCCCTACGAGCAGTACTTC
TRBV4-2	TRBJ2-4	-	few	19	CASSQEPEAPGVAKNIQYF	TGTGCCAGCAGCCAAGAGCCCGAAGCCCCCGGGGTAGCCAAAAACATTCAGTACTTC
TRBV11-3	TRBJ2-3	-	many	13	CASSLGVTDTQYF	TGTGCCAGCAGCTTGGGGGTGACAGATACGCAGTATTTT
TRBV2	TRBJ1-4	TRBD1	many	13	CASSAADRGTLFF	TGTGCCAGCAGTGCGGCGGACAGGGGCACACTGTTTTTT
TRBV6-2/TRBV6-3	TRBJ2-1	TRBD2	-	18	CASSSGAGGYSSYNEQFF	TGTGCCAGCAGTTCAGGTGCGGGGGGTTACAGCTCCTACAATGAGCAGTTCTTC
TRBV6-1	TRBJ1-5	TRBD1	-	15	CASRTGGVSNQPQHF	TGTGCCAGCAGAACAGGGGGCGTTAGCAATCAGCCCCAGCATTTT
TRBV5-1	TRBJ2-7	TRBD1	few	16	CASSLATGTAPYEQYF	TGCGCCAGCAGCTTGGCCACCGGGACAGCCCCCTACGAGCAGTACTTC
TRBV20-1	TRBJ2-7	-	few	16	CSASPILRGRTYEQYF	TGCAGTGCTAGCCCAATTCTCCGGGGAAGGACCTACGAGCAGTACTTC
TRBV27	TRBJ2-2	TRBD1	-	16	CASTWGQGVGTGELFF	TGTGCCAGCACCTGGGGACAGGGGGTCGGAACCGGGGAGCTGTTTTTT
TRBV5-1	TRBJ2-1	-	-	15	CASSPRQYTYNEQFF	TGCGCCAGCAGCCCCCGACAATACACCTACAATGAGCAGTTCTTC
TRBV14	TRBJ1-5	-	many	13	CASSQRLGGSQHF	TGTGCCAGCAGCCAAAGGTTAGGGGGTTCCCAGCATTTT
TRBV24-1	TRBJ2-1	-	many	18	CATSDSQGQLKAYNEQFF	TGTGCCACCAGTGATTCGCAAGGGCAGCTCAAAGCCTACAATGAGCAGTTCTTC
TRBV7-7	TRBJ2-1	TRBD2	-	13	CASSLGGGNEQFF	TGTGCCAGCAGCTTAGGGGGGGGTAATGAGCAGTTCTTC
TRBV11-2	TRBJ2-5	-	few	13	CASSRDVYGTQYF	TGTGCCAGCAGCCGGGACGTTTATGGGACCCAGTACTTC
TRBV27	TRBJ2-4	-	-	13	CASRSMAGNIQYF	TGTGCCAGCAGAAGCATGGCCGGAAACATTCAGTACTTC
TRBV20-1	TRBJ2-3	-	few	15	CSAREAGAMIDTQYF	TGCAGTGCTAGAGAAGCTGGGGCGATGATCGATACGCAGTATTTT
TRBV6-4	TRBJ2-5	TRBD2	few	15	CASSDGASGEETQYF	TGTGCCAGCAGTGACGGGGCTAGCGGTGAAGAGACCCAGTACTTC